Here is one T cell receptor (beta chain) with its context. What it recognizes is unknown. The assay was immunoSEQ multiplex PCR, and TCRdb's table has in-frame clones only and misses some. Among under 100,000 clones, roughly 83% were seen once, and the ten largest hold 12%. This record comes from a study of PD-1 blockade in classical Hodgkin lymphoma. Points from the study as a whole: Patients starting nivolumab less than 1 year after ASCT had lower diversity and were excluded from later analyses.

Relapses following autologous stem cell transplantation were seen in all patients, with brentuximab vedotin exposure varying. Best responses included complete response and partial response; otherwise, the best response was progressive disease. The CDR3 is 12 residues long. Trimming shortened V by 6 bases and J by 3 bases, and 7 bases separated the two germline ends. Germline V gives CDR1 MNHEY, CDR2 SVGAGI. V is TRBV6-5 and J is TRBJ2-3, with no clear D. The sequences come from peripheral blood mononuclear cells (PBMCs), collected at baseline. The source is a human donor with classical Hodgkin lymphoma. CDR3 sequence (DNA): TGTGCCAGCAGCCCCGGGACAGATACGCAGTATTTT. Amino acids: CASSPGTDTQYF.